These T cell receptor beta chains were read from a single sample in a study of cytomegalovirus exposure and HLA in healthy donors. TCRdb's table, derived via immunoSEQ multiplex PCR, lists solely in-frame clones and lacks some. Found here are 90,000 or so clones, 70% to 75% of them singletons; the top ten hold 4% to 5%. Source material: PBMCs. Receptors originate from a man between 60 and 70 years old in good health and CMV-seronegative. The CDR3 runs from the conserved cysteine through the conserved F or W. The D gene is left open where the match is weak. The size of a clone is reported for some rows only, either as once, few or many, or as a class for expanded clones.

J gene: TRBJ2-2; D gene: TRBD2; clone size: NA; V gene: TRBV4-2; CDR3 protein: CASSQTGSGGNTGELFF; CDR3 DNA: TGTGCCAGCAGCCAGACGGGGAGCGGGGGGAACACCGGGGAGCTGTTTTTT
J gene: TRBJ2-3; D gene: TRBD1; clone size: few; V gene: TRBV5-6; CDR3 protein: CASSSWTGRAQYF; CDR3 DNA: TGTGCCAGCAGCTCGTGGACAGGGCGGGCGCAGTATTTT
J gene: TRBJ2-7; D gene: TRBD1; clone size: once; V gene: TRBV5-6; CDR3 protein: CASSYFNRGRYEQYF; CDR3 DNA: TGTGCCAGCAGTTATTTTAACAGGGGTCGGTACGAGCAGTACTTC
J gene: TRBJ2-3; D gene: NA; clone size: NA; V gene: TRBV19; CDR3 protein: CASRSSAGDTDTQYF; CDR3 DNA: TGTGCCAGTCGCTCTAGCGCCGGGGACACAGATACGCAGTATTTT
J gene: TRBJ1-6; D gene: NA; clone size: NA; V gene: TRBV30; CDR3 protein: CAWTGWNNSPLHF; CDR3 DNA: TGTGCCTGGACAGGATGGAATAATTCACCCCTCCACTTT
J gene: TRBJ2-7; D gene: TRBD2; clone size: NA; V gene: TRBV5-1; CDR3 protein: CASSSATAGIHEQYF; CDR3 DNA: TGCGCCAGCAGCTCGGCTACAGCGGGGATCCACGAGCAGTACTTC
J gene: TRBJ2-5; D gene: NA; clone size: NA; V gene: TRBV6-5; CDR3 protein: CASSYGREETQYF; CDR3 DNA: TGTGCCAGCAGTTACGGCAGGGAAGAGACCCAGTACTTC
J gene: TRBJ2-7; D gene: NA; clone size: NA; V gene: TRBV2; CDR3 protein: CASSEQDYEQYF; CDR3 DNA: TGTGCCAGCAGTGAGCAGGACTACGAGCAGTACTTC
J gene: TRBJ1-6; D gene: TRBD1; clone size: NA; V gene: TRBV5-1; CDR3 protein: CASSPDRGAYNSPLHF; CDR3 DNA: TGCGCCAGCAGCCCGGACAGGGGGGCCTATAATTCACCCCTCCACTTT
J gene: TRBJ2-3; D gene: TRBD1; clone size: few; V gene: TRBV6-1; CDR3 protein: CASSDDDRGGDTQYF; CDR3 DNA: TGTGCCAGCAGTGATGACGACAGGGGAGGTGATACGCAGTATTTT
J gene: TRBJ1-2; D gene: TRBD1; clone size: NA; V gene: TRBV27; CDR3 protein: CASRTGDRVGGYTF; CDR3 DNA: TGTGCCAGCAGGACGGGGGACAGGGTAGGTGGCTACACCTTC
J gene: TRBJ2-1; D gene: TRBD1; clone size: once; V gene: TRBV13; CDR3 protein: CASSLTGGGYNEQFF; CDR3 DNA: TGTGCCAGCAGCCTGACAGGGGGCGGTTACAATGAGCAGTTCTTC
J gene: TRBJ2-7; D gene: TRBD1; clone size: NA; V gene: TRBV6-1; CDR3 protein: CASRETGVSSLEQYF; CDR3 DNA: TGTGCCAGCAGGGAAACAGGGGTCTCGTCCCTAGAGCAGTACTTC
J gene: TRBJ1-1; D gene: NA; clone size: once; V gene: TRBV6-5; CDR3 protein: CASRTGLQGEAEAFF; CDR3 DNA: TGTGCCAGCAGAACTGGGCTACAGGGTGAGGCTGAAGCTTTCTTT
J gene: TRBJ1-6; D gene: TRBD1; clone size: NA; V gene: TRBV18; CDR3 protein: CASSDGTGPSLHF; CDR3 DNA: TGTGCCAGCTCAGATGGGACAGGGCCTTCCCTCCACTTT
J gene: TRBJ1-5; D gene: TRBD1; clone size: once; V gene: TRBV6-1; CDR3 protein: CASSEPTGTGPGPQHF; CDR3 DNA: TGTGCCAGCAGTGAACCGACGGGGACAGGCCCTGGGCCCCAGCATTTT
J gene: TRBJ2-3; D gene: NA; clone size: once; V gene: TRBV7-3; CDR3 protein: CASSSFTDTQYF; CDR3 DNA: TGTGCCAGCAGCTCTTTCACAGATACGCAGTATTTT
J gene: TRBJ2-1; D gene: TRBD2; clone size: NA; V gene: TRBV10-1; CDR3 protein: CASSESGGGGEQFF; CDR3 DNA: TGCGCCAGCAGTGAATCTGGCGGGGGGGGTGAGCAGTTCTTC
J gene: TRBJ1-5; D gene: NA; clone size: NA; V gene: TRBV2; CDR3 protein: CASRGSNQPQHF; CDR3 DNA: TGTGCCAGCCGCGGCAGCAATCAGCCCCAGCATTTT
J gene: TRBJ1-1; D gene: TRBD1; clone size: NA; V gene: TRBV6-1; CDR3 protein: CAISESYGTANTEAFF; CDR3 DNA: TGTGCCATCAGTGAGTCATACGGGACAGCGAACACTGAAGCTTTCTTT
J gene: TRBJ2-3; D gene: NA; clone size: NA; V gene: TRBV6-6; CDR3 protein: CASSYRQGADTQYF; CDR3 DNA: TGTGCCAGCAGTTACCGGCAGGGTGCAGATACGCAGTATTTT
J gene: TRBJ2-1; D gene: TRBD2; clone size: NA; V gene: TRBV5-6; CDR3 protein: CASSLSGLAGGRNEQFF; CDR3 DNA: TGTGCCAGCAGCTTGTCAGGACTAGCGGGGGGGCGTAATGAGCAGTTCTTC
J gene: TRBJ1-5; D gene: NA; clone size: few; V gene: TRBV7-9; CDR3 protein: CSSSRFGGENQPQHF; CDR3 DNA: TGTTCCAGCAGCAGATTTGGGGGGGAAAATCAGCCCCAGCATTTT
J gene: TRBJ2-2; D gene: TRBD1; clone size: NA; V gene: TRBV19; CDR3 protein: CASTPTGTGTGAGELFF; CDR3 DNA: TGTGCCAGTACCCCCACCGGCACCGGGACAGGGGCCGGGGAGCTGTTTTTT
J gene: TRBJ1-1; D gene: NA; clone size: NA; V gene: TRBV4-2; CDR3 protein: CASSPGLQMTDTEAFF; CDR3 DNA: TGTGCCAGCAGCCCCGGACTACAGATGACGGACACTGAAGCTTTCTTT
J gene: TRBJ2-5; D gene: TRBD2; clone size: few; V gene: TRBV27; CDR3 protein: CASSALAGLRGETQYF; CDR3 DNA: TGTGCCAGCAGTGCCTTAGCGGGCCTCCGGGGGGAGACCCAGTACTTC
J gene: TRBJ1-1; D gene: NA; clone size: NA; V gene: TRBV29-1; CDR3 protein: CSVVRSNTEAFF; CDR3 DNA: TGCAGCGTTGTTCGGTCCAACACTGAAGCTTTCTTT
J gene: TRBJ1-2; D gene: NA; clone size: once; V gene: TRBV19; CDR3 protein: CASKPGQENYGYTF; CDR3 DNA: TGTGCCAGTAAGCCGGGACAAGAAAACTATGGCTACACCTTC
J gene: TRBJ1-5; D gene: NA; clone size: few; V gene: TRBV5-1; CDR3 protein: CASSTREGQPQHF; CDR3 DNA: TGCGCCAGCAGCACACGGGAGGGCCAGCCCCAGCATTTT
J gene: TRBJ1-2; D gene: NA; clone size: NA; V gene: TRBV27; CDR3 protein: CASSQTPMGLSLYGYTF; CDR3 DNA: TGTGCCAGCAGTCAGACGCCCATGGGGCTGTCCCTTTATGGCTACACCTTC
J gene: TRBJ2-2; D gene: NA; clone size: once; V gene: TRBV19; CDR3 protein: CASSIDGDTGELFF; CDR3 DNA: TGTGCCAGTAGTATAGACGGGGACACCGGGGAGCTGTTTTTT
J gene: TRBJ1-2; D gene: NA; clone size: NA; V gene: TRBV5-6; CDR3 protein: CASRPRGSANYGYTF; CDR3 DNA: TGTGCCAGCAGACCTAGGGGATCAGCTAACTATGGCTACACCTTC
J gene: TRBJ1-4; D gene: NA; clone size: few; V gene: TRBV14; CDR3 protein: CASSQEAYGAREKLFF; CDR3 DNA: TGTGCCAGCAGCCAAGAGGCCTATGGGGCTAGAGAAAAACTGTTTTTT
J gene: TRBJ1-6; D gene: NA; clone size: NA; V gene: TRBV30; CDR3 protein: CALTLDSSSPLHF; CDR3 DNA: TGTGCCTTGACCCTAGACAGTTCCTCACCCCTCCACTTT
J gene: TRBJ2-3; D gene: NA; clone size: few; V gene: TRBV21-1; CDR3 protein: CASSSWTGWSTDTQYF; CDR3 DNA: TGTGCCAGCAGCTCCTGGACAGGGTGGAGCACAGATACGCAGTATTTT
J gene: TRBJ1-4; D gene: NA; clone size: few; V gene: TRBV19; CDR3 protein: CASDVGGNEKLFF; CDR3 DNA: TGTGCCAGTGACGTCGGGGGTAATGAAAAACTGTTTTTT
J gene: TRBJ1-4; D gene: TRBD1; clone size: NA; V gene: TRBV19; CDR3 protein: CASSISTGATNEKLFF; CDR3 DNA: TGTGCCAGTAGTATATCGACAGGGGCAACTAATGAAAAACTGTTTTTT
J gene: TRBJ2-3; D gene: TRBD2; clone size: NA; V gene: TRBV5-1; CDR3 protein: CASSKTGLAGGPYSTDTQYF; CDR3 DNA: TGCGCCAGCAGCAAGACGGGACTAGCGGGGGGGCCTTATTCCACAGATACGCAGTATTTT
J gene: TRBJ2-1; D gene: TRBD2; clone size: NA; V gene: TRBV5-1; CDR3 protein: CASSPLPRLAGGITPNEQFF; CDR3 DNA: TGCGCCAGCAGCCCCCTTCCCAGACTAGCGGGGGGGATAACCCCCAATGAGCAGTTCTTC
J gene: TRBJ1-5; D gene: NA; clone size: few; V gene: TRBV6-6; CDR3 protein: CASSLNRDQPQHF; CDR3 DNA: TGTGCCAGCAGCCTAAACCGAGATCAGCCCCAGCATTTT
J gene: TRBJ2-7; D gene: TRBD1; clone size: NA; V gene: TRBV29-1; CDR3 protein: CSVEDLAQGVGEQYF; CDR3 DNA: TGCAGCGTTGAAGATCTCGCCCAGGGGGTGGGCGAGCAGTACTTC
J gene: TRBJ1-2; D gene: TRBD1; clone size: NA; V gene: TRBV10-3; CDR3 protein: CAITREGQGFSGYTF; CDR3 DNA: TGTGCCATCACCAGAGAGGGACAGGGGTTCTCTGGGTACACCTTC
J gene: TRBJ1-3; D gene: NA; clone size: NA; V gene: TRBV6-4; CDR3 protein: CAIPRSALAGNTIYF; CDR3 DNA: TGTGCCATTCCGAGGAGCGCCCTCGCGGGAAACACCATATATTTT
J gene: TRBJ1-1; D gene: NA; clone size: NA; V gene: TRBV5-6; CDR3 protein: CASSLFTIGAFF; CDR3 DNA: TGTGCCAGCAGCTTGTTCACTATCGGGGCTTTCTTT
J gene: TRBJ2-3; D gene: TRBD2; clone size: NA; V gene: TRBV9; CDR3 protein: CASSVGLAGGPSTDTQYF; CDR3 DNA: TGTGCCAGCAGCGTAGGGCTAGCGGGGGGGCCTAGCACAGATACGCAGTATTTT
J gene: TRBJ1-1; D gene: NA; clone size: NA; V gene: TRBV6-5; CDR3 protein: CASRQSDRNTEAFF; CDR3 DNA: TGTGCCAGCAGGCAGTCGGACAGGAACACTGAAGCTTTCTTT
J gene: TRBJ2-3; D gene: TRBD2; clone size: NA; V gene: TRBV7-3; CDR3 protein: CASSLGTNTDTQYF; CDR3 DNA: TGTGCCAGCAGCCTCGGGACTAACACAGATACGCAGTATTTT
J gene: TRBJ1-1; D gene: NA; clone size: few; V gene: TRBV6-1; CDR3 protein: CASSWGAVNTEAFF; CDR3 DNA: TGTGCCAGCAGTTGGGGAGCGGTGAACACTGAAGCTTTCTTT
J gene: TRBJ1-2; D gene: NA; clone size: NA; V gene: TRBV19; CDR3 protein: CASRGGENGYTF; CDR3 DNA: TGTGCCAGTAGAGGAGGTGAGAATGGCTACACCTTC
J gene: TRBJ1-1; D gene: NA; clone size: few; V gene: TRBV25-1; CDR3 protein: CASSERRVGGETEAFF; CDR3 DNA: TGTGCCAGCAGTGAGAGGCGGGTCGGAGGGGAAACTGAAGCTTTCTTT
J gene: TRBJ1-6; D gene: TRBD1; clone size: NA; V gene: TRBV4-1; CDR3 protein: CASSLGTANSPLHF; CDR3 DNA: TGCGCCAGCAGCCTTGGGACAGCCAATTCACCCCTCCACTTT
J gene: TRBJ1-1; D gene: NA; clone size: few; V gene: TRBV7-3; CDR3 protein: CASSLTGGTEAFF; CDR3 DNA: TGTGCCAGCAGCTTAACGGGAGGAACTGAAGCTTTCTTT
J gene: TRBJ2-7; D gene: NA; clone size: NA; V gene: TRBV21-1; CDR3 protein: CASSKECSGTSNEQYF; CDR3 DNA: TGTGCCAGCAGCAAAGAATGTTCCGGGACTAGTAACGAGCAGTACTTC
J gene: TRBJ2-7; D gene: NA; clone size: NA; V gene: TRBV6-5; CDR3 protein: CASSYSFVGSYEQYF; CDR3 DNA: TGTGCCAGCAGTTACTCGTTCGTCGGGAGCTACGAGCAGTACTTC